One sample yielded the 5 T cell receptor beta chains listed below, sequenced in a study of blood T cell repertoires in COVID-19 (TCRdb year 2020). The library was prepared using the immunoSEQ multiplex PCR assay. Sourced from immuneACCESS, this table was stored by TCRdb with only in-frame sequences that have V and J called. A share of the clones is absent; for the studies checked, an unresolved V gene accounts for under half, and the remainder has no known explanation. In this sample the table shows 110,000 or so clones, roughly 88% of which occur a single time. The ten most abundant clones make up approximately 7.9% of the sample. Sequences were obtained from peripheral blood. These receptors were collected from a woman of 80 years or more with active or convalescent COVID-19.

This rearrangement joins TRBV19 to TRBJ2-1; D is unclear. The CDR3 totals 14 residues. CDR1 and CDR2 from the germline V gene are LNHDA and SQIVND (reference sequence). The V end was cut by 3 bases, the J end by 5 bases, with 11 bases between. Written as DNA, the CDR3 is TGTGCCAGTAGTATTTTAAGAGACAACAATGAGCAGTTCTTC. It yields the protein CASSILRDNNEQFF.

This chain joins TRBV19 and TRBJ1-2; the match to TRBD1 covers 12 bases. The V gene end was trimmed by 6 bases and the J gene end by 9 bases; junction bases not matched to a gene: 8. Germline CDR1 reads LNHDA; CDR2 reads SQIVND (reference sequence). This CDR3 is built from 14 residues. In nucleotides, the CDR3 is TGTGCCAGTAGGCCGGGACAGGGGGCGAGTCGCTACACCTTC. This gives the protein CASRPGQGASRYTF.

J is TRBJ1-2 and V is TRBV6-4; D unresolved. There are 12 residues in the CDR3. Trimming took 6 bases from V and 2 from J, leaving 7 bases between them. Germline values: CDR1 MRHNA, CDR2 SNTAGT. The CDR3 is CASRAGNYGYTF. For the CDR3, the DNA is TGTGCCAGCAGAGCGGGAAACTATGGCTACACCTTC.

This clone was detected only once. The chain has TRBV6-5 and TRBJ1-6; D gene unclear. Germline V CDR1 and CDR2: MNHEY, SVGAGI. The CDR3 totals 12 residues. V shed 6 bases and J shed 9 bases, with 9 bases lying between them. The DNA of the CDR3 is TGTGCCAGCAGGGCGGGCGCTTCACCCCTCCACTTT. This codes for CASRAGASPLHF.

This clone was recorded a few times. This chain joins TRBV15 and TRBJ1-1; 7 bases map to TRBD1. V gave up 2 bases and J gave up 0 bases; unmatched junction bases: 6. This CDR3 has 16 amino acids. Germline CDR1 and CDR2: LNHNV and YYDKDF (reference sequence). CDR3 sequence (DNA): TGTGCCACCAGCAGACGCAACAGGGGATTGAACACTGAAGCTTTCTTT. As protein: CATSRRNRGLNTEAFF.